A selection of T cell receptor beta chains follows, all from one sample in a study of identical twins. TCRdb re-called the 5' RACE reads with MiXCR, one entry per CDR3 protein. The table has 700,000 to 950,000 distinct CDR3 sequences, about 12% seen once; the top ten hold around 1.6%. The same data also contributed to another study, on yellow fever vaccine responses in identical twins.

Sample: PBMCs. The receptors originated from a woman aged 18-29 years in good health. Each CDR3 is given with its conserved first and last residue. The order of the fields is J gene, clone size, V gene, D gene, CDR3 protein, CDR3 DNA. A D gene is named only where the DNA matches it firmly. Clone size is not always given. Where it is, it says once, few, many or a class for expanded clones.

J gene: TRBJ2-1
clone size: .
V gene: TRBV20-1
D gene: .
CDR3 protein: CSASATAHNEQFF
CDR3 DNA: TGCAGTGCTAGCGCCACAGCCCACAATGAGCAGTTCTTC

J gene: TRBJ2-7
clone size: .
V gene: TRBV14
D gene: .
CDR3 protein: CASSPANILVEQYF
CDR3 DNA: TGTGCCAGCAGCCCAGCCAACATCCTCGTCGAGCAGTACTTC

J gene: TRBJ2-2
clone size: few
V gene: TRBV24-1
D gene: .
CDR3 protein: CATSDPTSPNTGELFF
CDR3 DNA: TGTGCCACCAGTGACCCGACATCACCGAACACCGGGGAGCTGTTTTTT

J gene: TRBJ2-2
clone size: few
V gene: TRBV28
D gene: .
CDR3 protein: CASSQGTTLITGELFF
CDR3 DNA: TGTGCCAGCAGTCAGGGGACAACCCTGATCACCGGGGAGCTGTTTTTT

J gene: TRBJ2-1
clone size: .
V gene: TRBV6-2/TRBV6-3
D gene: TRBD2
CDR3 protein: CASSDPLAGGSTYNEQFF
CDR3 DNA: TGTGCCAGCAGTGACCCGCTAGCGGGAGGATCTACCTACAATGAGCAGTTCTTC

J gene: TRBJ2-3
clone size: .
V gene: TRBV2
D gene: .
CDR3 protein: CASSGRDSNTDTQYF
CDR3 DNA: TGTGCCAGTTCAGGCCGGGACTCCAACACAGATACGCAGTATTTT

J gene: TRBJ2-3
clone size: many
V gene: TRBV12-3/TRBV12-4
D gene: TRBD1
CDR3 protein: CASSPTGGSDTQYF
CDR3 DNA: TGTGCCAGCAGTCCTACAGGGGGCAGCGATACGCAGTATTTT

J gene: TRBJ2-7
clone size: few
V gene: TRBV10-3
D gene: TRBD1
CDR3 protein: CAISEPDRGLRAEQYF
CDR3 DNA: TGTGCCATCAGTGAGCCCGACAGGGGGCTAAGGGCCGAGCAGTACTTC

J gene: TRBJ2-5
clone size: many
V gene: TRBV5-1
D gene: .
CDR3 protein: CASSLVGPQETQYF
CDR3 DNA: TGCGCCAGCAGCTTGGTGGGACCCCAAGAGACCCAGTACTTC

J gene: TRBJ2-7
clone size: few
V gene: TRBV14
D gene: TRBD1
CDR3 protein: CASSQVGQQGYYEQYF
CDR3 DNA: TGTGCCAGCAGCCAAGTGGGACAGCAGGGATACTACGAGCAGTACTTC

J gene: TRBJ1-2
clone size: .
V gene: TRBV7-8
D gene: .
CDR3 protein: CASSPRQDPRYGYTF
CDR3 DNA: TGTGCCAGCAGCCCGCGACAGGACCCTCGGTATGGCTACACCTTC

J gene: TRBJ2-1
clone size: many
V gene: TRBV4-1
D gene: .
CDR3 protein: CASSLLGDYNEQFF
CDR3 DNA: TGCGCCAGCAGCCTACTCGGAGATTACAATGAGCAGTTCTTC

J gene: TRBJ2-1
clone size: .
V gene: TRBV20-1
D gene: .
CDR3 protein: CRGGGSYNEQFF
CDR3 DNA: TGCAGGGGAGGGGGCAGTTACAATGAGCAGTTCTTC

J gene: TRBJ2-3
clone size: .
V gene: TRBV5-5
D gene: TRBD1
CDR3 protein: CASSGTGTAITDTQYF
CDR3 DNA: TGTGCCAGCAGCGGAACCGGGACAGCGATCACAGATACGCAGTATTTT

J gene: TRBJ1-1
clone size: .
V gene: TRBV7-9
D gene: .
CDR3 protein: CASSPLEGQGNTEAFF
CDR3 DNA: TGTGCCAGCAGCCCCCTCGAAGGGCAGGGGAACACTGAAGCTTTCTTT

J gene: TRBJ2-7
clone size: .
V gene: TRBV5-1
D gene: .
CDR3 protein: CASSLTVQGGGEQYF
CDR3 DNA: TGCGCCAGCAGCTTGACGGTACAAGGGGGGGGAGAGCAGTACTTC

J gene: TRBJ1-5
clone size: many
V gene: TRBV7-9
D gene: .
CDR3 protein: CAWGPPNLEPQHF
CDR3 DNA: TGTGCCTGGGGGCCCCCAAATCTTGAGCCCCAGCATTTT

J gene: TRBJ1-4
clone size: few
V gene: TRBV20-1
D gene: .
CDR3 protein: CSARDDGKENEKLFF
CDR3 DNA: TGCAGTGCTAGAGATGACGGGAAGGAGAATGAAAAACTGTTTTTT

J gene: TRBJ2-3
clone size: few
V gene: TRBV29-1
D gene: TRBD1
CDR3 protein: CSAETGVNTDTQYF
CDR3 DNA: TGCAGCGCCGAGACAGGGGTTAACACAGATACGCAGTATTTT

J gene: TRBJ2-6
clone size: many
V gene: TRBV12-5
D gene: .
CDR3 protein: CASGSGANVLTF
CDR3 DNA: TGTGCCAGCGGCTCTGGGGCCAACGTCCTGACTTTC